This is a list of T cell receptor beta chains from one sample in a study of cytomegalovirus exposure and HLA in healthy donors. The table came from immunoSEQ multiplex PCR; TCRdb's copy has only in-frame clones and leaves some out. The table includes approximately 190,000 clones, roughly 88% detected once. What was sequenced was PBMCs. Source of these receptors: a woman aged 25-40 years in good health and CMV-seropositive. CDR3s include the opening cysteine and the closing phenylalanine or tryptophan. The order of the fields is D gene, V gene, J gene, CDR3 length, clone size, CDR3 protein, CDR3 DNA. The D gene is left open where the match is weak. The size entry is marked missing in some rows and otherwise reads once, few, many or a size class.

d_gene: .
v_gene: TRBV6-5
j_gene: TRBJ1-1
len: 15
abundance: once
CDR3aa: CASSGSGSGDTEAFF
CDR3nt: TGTGCCAGCAGTGGCAGCGGGTCGGGAGACACTGAAGCTTTCTTT

d_gene: .
v_gene: TRBV19
j_gene: TRBJ1-1
len: 13
abundance: .
CDR3aa: CASRDSLNTEAFF
CDR3nt: TGTGCCAGTAGGGACAGTCTGAACACTGAAGCTTTCTTT

d_gene: TRBD1
v_gene: TRBV15
j_gene: TRBJ2-7
len: 15
abundance: .
CDR3aa: CATSNHGTGTYEQYF
CDR3nt: TGTGCCACCAGCAACCATGGGACAGGTACCTACGAGCAGTACTTC

d_gene: .
v_gene: TRBV6-1
j_gene: TRBJ1-2
len: 14
abundance: .
CDR3aa: CASSEKVGPYGYTF
CDR3nt: TGTGCCAGCAGTGAAAAGGTGGGGCCCTATGGCTACACCTTC

d_gene: TRBD1
v_gene: TRBV9
j_gene: TRBJ2-1
len: 15
abundance: .
CDR3aa: CASSVEDRGAYEQFF
CDR3nt: TGTGCCAGCAGCGTAGAGGACAGGGGTGCGTATGAGCAGTTCTTC

d_gene: TRBD1
v_gene: TRBV7-9
j_gene: TRBJ1-2
len: 15
abundance: .
CDR3aa: CASSLTSEGASGYTF
CDR3nt: TGTGCCAGCAGCTTAACGTCGGAGGGGGCTTCTGGCTACACCTTC

d_gene: .
v_gene: TRBV29-1
j_gene: TRBJ2-1
len: 13
abundance: .
CDR3aa: CSVIGQGGNEQFF
CDR3nt: TGCAGCGTTATCGGGCAGGGTGGGAATGAGCAGTTCTTC

d_gene: .
v_gene: TRBV6-5
j_gene: TRBJ1-5
len: 13
abundance: few
CDR3aa: CASSQKSNQPQHF
CDR3nt: TGTGCCAGCAGCCAGAAAAGCAATCAGCCCCAGCATTTT

d_gene: .
v_gene: TRBV5-1
j_gene: TRBJ2-1
len: 14
abundance: .
CDR3aa: CASRIERFGNEQFF
CDR3nt: TGCGCCAGCAGGATCGAGCGGTTCGGGAATGAGCAGTTCTTC

d_gene: TRBD2
v_gene: TRBV9
j_gene: TRBJ2-1
len: 16
abundance: .
CDR3aa: CASSPRGGRGYNEQFF
CDR3nt: TGTGCCAGCAGCCCCCGCGGCGGGAGGGGCTACAATGAGCAGTTCTTC